The clone carrying this T cell receptor beta chain was seen more than once but under ten times. The data derive from a study of blood T cell repertoires in COVID-19. Study-level information: Acute-phase and convalescent COVID-19 samples originated in the United States, Italy and Spain. The analysed material was cDNA or gDNA that came from T cells, B-cell-depleted T cells, or PBMCs.

As handled by the study authors: Scientists estimated how many nucleated cells there were by amplifying reference gene primers. Some clones are missing from TCRdb's copy, which holds only in-frame ones; the method was immunoSEQ multiplex PCR. V, J and clone size reflect that table, while D and trimming were determined from the DNA. The sample yields about 53,000 clones, around 79% seen once. The sample taken for sequencing was peripheral blood. This sequence originates from a man between 65 and 85 years old with active or convalescent COVID-19.

The CDR3 DNA sequence: TGTGCCAGCAGACAGGGGCCCTATAATTCACCCCTCCACTTT. Translating gives CASRQGPYNSPLHF. The V gene is TRBV2, the J gene TRBJ1-6; 7 nucleotides match TRBD1. This CDR3 region has 14 residues. J lost 2 bases, V lost 6 bases, and 1 base had no gene match. Germline V lookup: CDR1 SNHLY, CDR2 FYNNEI.